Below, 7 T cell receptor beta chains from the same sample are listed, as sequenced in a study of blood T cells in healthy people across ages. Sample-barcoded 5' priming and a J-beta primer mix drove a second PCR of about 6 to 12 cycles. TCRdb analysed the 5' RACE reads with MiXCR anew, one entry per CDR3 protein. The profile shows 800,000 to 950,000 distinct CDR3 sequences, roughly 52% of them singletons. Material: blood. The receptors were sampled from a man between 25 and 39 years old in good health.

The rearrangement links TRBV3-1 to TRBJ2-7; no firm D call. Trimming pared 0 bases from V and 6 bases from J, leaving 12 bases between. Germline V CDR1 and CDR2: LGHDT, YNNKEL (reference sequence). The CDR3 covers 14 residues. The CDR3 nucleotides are TGTGCCAGCAGCCAAGATCTCGACGTCTCCGAGCAGTACTTC. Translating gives CASSQDLDVSEQYF.

CDR3 DNA sequence: TGTGCCAGCAGTTATGGGACAGGAGGGATTGAGCAGTTCTTC. It yields the protein CASSYGTGGIEQFF. The V and J genes are TRBV6-2 or TRBV6-3 and TRBJ2-1, with 8 bases matching TRBD1. This CDR3 is 14 amino acids long. CDR1 and CDR2 (germline): MNHEY, SVGEGT. Trimming removed 3 bases from V and 9 bases from J; junction bases left unmatched: 7.

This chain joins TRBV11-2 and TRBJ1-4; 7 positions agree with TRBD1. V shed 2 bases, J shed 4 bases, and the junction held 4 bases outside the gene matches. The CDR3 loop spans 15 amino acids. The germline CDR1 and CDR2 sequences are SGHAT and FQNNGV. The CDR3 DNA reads TGTGCCAGCAGCTTACTGGGACAGATTAATGAAAAACTGTTTTTT. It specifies CASSLLGQINEKLFF.

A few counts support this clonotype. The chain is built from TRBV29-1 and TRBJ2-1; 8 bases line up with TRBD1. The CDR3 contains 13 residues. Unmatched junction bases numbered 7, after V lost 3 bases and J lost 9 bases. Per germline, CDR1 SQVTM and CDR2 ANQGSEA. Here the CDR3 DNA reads TGCAGCGTTGAGACCCAGGGGGCCGGTGAGCAGTTCTTC. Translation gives CSVETQGAGEQFF.

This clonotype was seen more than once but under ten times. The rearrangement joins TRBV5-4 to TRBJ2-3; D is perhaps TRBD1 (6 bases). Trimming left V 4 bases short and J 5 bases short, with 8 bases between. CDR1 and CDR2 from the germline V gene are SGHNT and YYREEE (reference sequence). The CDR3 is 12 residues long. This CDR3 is CASSEGGDTQYF. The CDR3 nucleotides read TGTGCCAGCAGCGAAGGGGGAGATACGCAGTATTTT.

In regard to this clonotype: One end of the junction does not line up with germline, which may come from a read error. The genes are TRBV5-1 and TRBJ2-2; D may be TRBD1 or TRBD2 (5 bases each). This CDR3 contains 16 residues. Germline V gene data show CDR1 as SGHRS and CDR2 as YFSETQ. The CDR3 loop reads CASSSALGANTGKLFF. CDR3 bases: TGCGCCAGCAGCTCGGCCCTTGGGGCGAACACCGGGAAGCTGTTTTTT.

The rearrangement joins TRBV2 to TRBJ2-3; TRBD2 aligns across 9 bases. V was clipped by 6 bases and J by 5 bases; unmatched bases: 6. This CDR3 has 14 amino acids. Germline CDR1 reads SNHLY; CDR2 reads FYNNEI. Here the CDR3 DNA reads TGTGCCAGCAGGAGGACTAGCGCAGGAGATACGCAGTATTTT. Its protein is CASRRTSAGDTQYF. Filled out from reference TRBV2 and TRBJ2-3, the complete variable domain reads EPEVTQTPSHQVTQMGQEVILRCVPISNHLYFYWYRQILGQKVEFLVSFYNNEISEKSEIFDDQFSVERPDGSNFTLKIRSTKLEDSAMYFCASRRTSAGDTQYFGPGTRLTVL.